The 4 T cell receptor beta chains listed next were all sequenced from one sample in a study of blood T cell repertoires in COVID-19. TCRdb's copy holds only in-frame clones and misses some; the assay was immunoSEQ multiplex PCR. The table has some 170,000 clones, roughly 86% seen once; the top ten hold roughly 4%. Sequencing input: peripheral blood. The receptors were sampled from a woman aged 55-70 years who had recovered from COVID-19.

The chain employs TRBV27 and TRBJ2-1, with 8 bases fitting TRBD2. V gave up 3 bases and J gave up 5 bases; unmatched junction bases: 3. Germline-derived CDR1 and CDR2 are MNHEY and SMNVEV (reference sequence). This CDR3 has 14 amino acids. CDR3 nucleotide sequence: TGTGCCAGCAGTTTTAGCGGGGTTGACAATGAGCAGTTCTTC. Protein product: CASSFSGVDNEQFF.

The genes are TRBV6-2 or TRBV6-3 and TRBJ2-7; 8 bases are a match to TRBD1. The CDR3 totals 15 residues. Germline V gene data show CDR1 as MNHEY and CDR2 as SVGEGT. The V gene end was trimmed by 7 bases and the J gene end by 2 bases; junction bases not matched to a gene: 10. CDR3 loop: CASTPDRAKAYEQYF. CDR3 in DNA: TGTGCCAGCACCCCGGACAGGGCCAAGGCCTACGAGCAGTACTTC.

DNA for the CDR3: TGTGCCTGGAGTGTGGGAGGGTTTGTAAATACGCAGTATTTT. Translation gives CAWSVGGFVNTQYF. The V call is TRBV30, the J call TRBJ2-3; 7 bases match TRBD2. V shed 0 bases and J 7 bases; nucleotides not matched to a gene: 7. This CDR3 region has 14 residues. Germline V lookup: CDR1 GTSNPN, CDR2 SVGIG (reference sequence).

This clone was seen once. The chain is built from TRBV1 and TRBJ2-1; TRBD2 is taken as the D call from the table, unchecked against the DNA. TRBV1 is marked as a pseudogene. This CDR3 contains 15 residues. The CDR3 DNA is TGCACCAGCAGCCTATCCCGCGGCCCCTACAATGAGCAGTTCTTC. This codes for CTSSLSRGPYNEQFF.